A selection of T cell receptor beta chains follows, all from one sample in a study of long-term antiretroviral therapy in people with HIV. Here immunoSEQ multiplex PCR was the method, and the copy in TCRdb shows in-frame clones only, minus some. This sample carries approximately 17,000 clones, 65% to 85% of them seen once, and the ten largest clones take 15% to 20%. The specimen comprised unsorted PBMCs, sampled 0.6 years after starting antiretroviral therapy. Receptors originate from a woman under 30 with HIV. The conserved cysteine and the conserved F or W are not part of the CDR3 here.

j_call: TRBJ1-3
v_call: TRBV7-8
cdr3_aa: ASSFGVTGNTIY

j_call: TRBJ1-1
v_call: TRBV6-5
cdr3_aa: ASSYSSEGRGTEAF

j_call: TRBJ1-2
v_call: TRBV6-6
cdr3_aa: ASMTGSYGYT

j_call: TRBJ2-7
v_call: TRBV2
cdr3_aa: AMQAGTYEQY

j_call: TRBJ2-3
v_call: TRBV9
cdr3_aa: ASSVAGGVTDTQY

j_call: TRBJ1-1
v_call: TRBV6-5
cdr3_aa: ASSYGGTEAF

j_call: TRBJ1-1
v_call: TRBV5-6
cdr3_aa: ASSLDRGHPSTEAF

j_call: TRBJ1-2
v_call: TRBV2
cdr3_aa: ASSEDRGIYYGYT

j_call: TRBJ1-1
v_call: TRBV4-2
cdr3_aa: ASSQETGRTEAF

j_call: TRBJ2-1
v_call: TRBV5-1
cdr3_aa: ASSLVAAPGNEQF

j_call: TRBJ2-6
v_call: TRBV10-1
cdr3_aa: ASSDPGSGANVLT

j_call: TRBJ2-3
v_call: TRBV30
cdr3_aa: AWSQSGRLDTQY

j_call: TRBJ2-2
v_call: TRBV4-2
cdr3_aa: ASSPRAGRGQPGELF

j_call: TRBJ1-6
v_call: TRBV7-2
cdr3_aa: ASSLAGGGRGGNSPLH

j_call: TRBJ2-3
v_call: TRBV5-4
cdr3_aa: ASSLFSVPDTQY

j_call: TRBJ1-4
v_call: TRBV11-2
cdr3_aa: ASSPTTEKLF

j_call: TRBJ1-2
v_call: TRBV18
cdr3_aa: ASSPARVNGYT

j_call: TRBJ1-2
v_call: TRBV27
cdr3_aa: ASSAHTVGGYT

j_call: TRBJ1-2
v_call: TRBV4-2
cdr3_aa: ASSQPGQDNYGYT

j_call: TRBJ1-2
v_call: TRBV6-1
cdr3_aa: ASSFPRAGYGYT

j_call: TRBJ2-6
v_call: TRBV10-3
cdr3_aa: AISASGANVLT

j_call: TRBJ2-2
v_call: TRBV25-1
cdr3_aa: ASSSTRERGALTGELF

j_call: TRBJ2-1
v_call: TRBV7-9
cdr3_aa: ASSLIASLGQF

j_call: TRBJ2-7
v_call: TRBV6-5
cdr3_aa: ASSWTDYEQY

j_call: TRBJ1-1
v_call: TRBV10-3
cdr3_aa: ASGTLVGTMNTEAF

j_call: TRBJ2-7
v_call: TRBV14
cdr3_aa: ASSQALAGAKEQY

j_call: TRBJ1-2
v_call: TRBV6-1
cdr3_aa: ATQGTYNYGYT

j_call: TRBJ1-1
v_call: TRBV7-3
cdr3_aa: ASSSPQGHTEAF

j_call: TRBJ2-7
v_call: TRBV19
cdr3_aa: ASSISSGRARYEQY

j_call: TRBJ1-1
v_call: TRBV19
cdr3_aa: ASSTRLQGGTEAF

j_call: TRBJ1-3
v_call: TRBV27
cdr3_aa: ASSLSAGPGNTIY

j_call: TRBJ2-3
v_call: TRBV5-1
cdr3_aa: ASSLPSGSGDTDTQY

j_call: TRBJ1-4
v_call: TRBV9
cdr3_aa: ASSPRQGEDEKLF

j_call: TRBJ1-2
v_call: TRBV19
cdr3_aa: ASSITGTQGHGYT

j_call: TRBJ1-5
v_call: TRBV2
cdr3_aa: ASSPDRVVSQPQH

j_call: TRBJ1-5
v_call: TRBV5-5
cdr3_aa: ASSSLGGDQPQH

j_call: TRBJ2-2
v_call: TRBV7-2
cdr3_aa: ASSPDREIGTGELF

j_call: TRBJ2-2
v_call: TRBV15
cdr3_aa: ATSAPSTESHRELF

j_call: TRBJ1-2
v_call: TRBV11-2
cdr3_aa: ASSLDGAYGYT

j_call: TRBJ1-1
v_call: TRBV29-1
cdr3_aa: SVGTGSEAF

j_call: TRBJ2-7
v_call: TRBV29-1
cdr3_aa: SFLAGSSYEQY

j_call: TRBJ1-4
v_call: TRBV2
cdr3_aa: ASKSQGSEKLF

j_call: TRBJ1-2
v_call: TRBV6-5
cdr3_aa: ASSTGQFYGYT